Included here is one TCR beta chain sequence, with context. This sample stems from a study of blood T cell repertoires in COVID-19. Authors' data handling: Reference gene primer amplification in the assay estimated nucleated cell counts. The data were produced by immunoSEQ multiplex PCR, yet TCRdb's version contains in-frame clones alone and is incomplete. V and J calls and clone size are copied from that table; D and trimming were computed from the DNA. The repertoire holds tens of thousands of clones, with approximately 83% as singletons. During active infection, Seattle patients enrolled and were then monitored through disease. This CDR3 is built from 15 residues. Trimming at V came to 0 bases and at J to 3 bases, leaving 4 bases not matched to a gene. Germline CDR1 reads SQVTM; CDR2 reads ANQGSEA.

This sequence was found in an elderly woman with COVID-19, enrolled during active disease. Sequences were obtained from peripheral blood. The genes are TRBV29-1 and TRBJ2-1; the match to TRBD2 covers 8 bases. The DNA of the CDR3 is TGCAGCGTTGAAGACCTCGGGACTAGCTACAATGAGCAGTTCTTC. Translation: CSVEDLGTSYNEQFF.